These 11 T cell receptor beta chains originate from one sample sequenced in a study of cytomegalovirus exposure and HLA in healthy donors. Vbeta (60) and Jbeta (13) primers were used in the PCR. The data were produced by immunoSEQ multiplex PCR, yet TCRdb's version contains in-frame clones alone and is incomplete. The sample carries 85,000 to 130,000 clones, around 80% recorded once. The specimen was PBMCs. Receptors were obtained from a woman aged 35 to 49 in good health and CMV-seronegative.

CDR3 protein: CASSGGTLNNEKLFF. The CDR3 DNA reads TGTGCCAGCAGCGGGGGCACGTTGAATAATGAAAAACTGTTTTTT. The genes are TRBV9 and TRBJ1-4, with D perhaps TRBD1 (5 bases). The germline V gene has CDR1 SGDLS and CDR2 YYNGEE. The V gene lost 3 bases and the J gene lost 4 bases, with 13 bases spanning the gap. The CDR3 length is 15 residues.

The chain links TRBV5-4 to TRBJ2-1; possible D gene TRBD2, 7 bases. The ends were cut back, 4 bases at V and 3 bases at J, with 17 bases in the middle. This CDR3 is 16 amino acids long. CDR1 is SGHNT, CDR2 YYREEE, per germline (reference sequence). Written as DNA, the CDR3 is TGTGCCAGCAGCCTCCTCTTAGGGGGGGACTACAATGAGCAGTTCTTC. Protein product: CASSLLLGGDYNEQFF. Drawing the rest from reference TRBV5-4 and TRBJ2-1, the complete variable domain is ETGVTQSPTHLIKTRGQQVTLRCSSQSGHNTVSWYQQALGQGPQFIFQYYREEENGRGNFPPRFSGLQFPNYSSELNVNALELDDSALYLCASSLLLGGDYNEQFFGPGTRLTVL.

To note about this clone: This specimen includes other DNA sequences encoding the same CDR3. V usage is TRBV9 and J usage is TRBJ1-3, with 7 bases identical to TRBD1. The V gene's germline CDR1 is SGDLS and CDR2 YYNGEE. The CDR3 consists of 15 residues. Losses at the gene ends were 3 bases for V and 6 bases for J; bases not matched to a gene: 9. Here the CDR3 DNA reads TGTGCCAGCAGCGAAGGAACAGGGGCAGTAAACACCATATATTTT. Amino acid sequence: CASSEGTGAVNTIYF.

This clone was counted only a few times. V gene TRBV28 combines with J gene TRBJ1-5, with D possibly being TRBD1 (6 bases). Trimming took off 5 bases at V and 0 bases at J, with 20 bases between the two ends. The CDR3 totals 18 residues. CDR1 is MDHEN and CDR2 is SYDVKM in the germline V gene. The CDR3 reads CASSPPSAGAFSNQPQHF. The CDR3 coding sequence is TGTGCCAGCAGTCCCCCGTCGGCAGGGGCTTTTAGCAATCAGCCCCAGCATTTT.

CDR3 coding DNA: TGTGCCAGCAGCGTTAACACAGGGGGCCGCACAGATACGCAGTATTTT. Protein product: CASSVNTGGRTDTQYF. The rearrangement links TRBV9 to TRBJ2-3; 9 nucleotides agree with TRBD1. The trim removed 2 bases at V and 1 base at J, leaving 5 bases unmatched. The CDR3 extends over 16 amino acids. Germline lookup yields CDR1 SGDLS and CDR2 YYNGEE. Full variable domain (missing parts from reference TRBV9 and TRBJ2-3): DSGVTQTPKHLITATGQRVTLRCSPRSGDLSVYWYQQSLDQGLQFLIQYYNGEERAKGNILERFSAQQFPDLHSELNLSSLELGDSALYFCASSVNTGGRTDTQYFGPGTRLTVL.

This chain connects TRBV6-6 to TRBJ2-6; D is perhaps TRBD1 (6 bases). This CDR3 contains 16 residues. CDR1 and CDR2 (germline): MNHNY, SVGAGI (reference sequence). V lost 5 bases and J 0 bases, leaving 11 bases between the germline ends. The CDR3 protein is CASSITGTSGANVLTF. The CDR3 nucleotides read TGTGCCAGCAGTATAACAGGGACCTCTGGGGCCAACGTCCTGACTTTC.

This clone was picked up a small number of times. The gene calls are TRBV9 and TRBJ2-1; 7 bases align to TRBD1. The CDR3 contains 14 residues. CDR1 and CDR2 (germline): SGDLS, YYNGEE. V lost 2 bases and J lost 7; bases outside the gene matches: 6. The CDR3 DNA reads TGTGCCAGCAGCGTGGGGACAGTGGAAAATGAGCAGTTCTTC. This translates into CASSVGTVENEQFF.

This clone was seen more than once but under ten times. The chain links TRBV2 to TRBJ1-1; 9 bases match TRBD1. The V segment lost 3 bases and the J segment 4 bases; nucleotides outside the gene matches: 6. Germline CDR1 and CDR2: SNHLY and FYNNEI. This CDR3 is built from 15 residues. CDR3 sequence: CASSETQTGGTEAFF. CDR3 in DNA: TGTGCCAGCAGTGAGACTCAGACAGGGGGCACTGAAGCTTTCTTT.

The CDR3 here is CASSYTGGGNTIYF. CDR3 nucleotides: TGTGCCAGCAGTTACACGGGGGGAGGAAACACCATATATTTT. The chain recombines TRBV6-5 with TRBJ1-3, with D possibly matching TRBD1 (5 bases). The V gene lost 2 bases and the J gene lost 4 bases, with 9 bases spanning the gap. The CDR3 extends over 14 amino acids. CDR1 MNHEY and CDR2 SVGAGI come from the germline V gene.

This clone was found a few times. V gene TRBV2 combines with J gene TRBJ1-2; D remains unclear. The length of the CDR3 is 14 residues. The germline gives CDR1 SNHLY, CDR2 FYNNEI. V gave up 3 bases and J gave up 1 base, with 9 bases separating them. This CDR3 is CASSEAQLNYGYTF. The CDR3 DNA sequence: TGTGCCAGCAGTGAGGCACAGCTTAACTATGGCTACACCTTC.

This chain connects TRBV6-1 to TRBJ1-2; D unresolved. The germline V gene has CDR1 MNHNS and CDR2 SASEGT. CDR3 length: 12 amino acids. With 8 bases removed from V and 3 bases from J, the gap between germline ends came to 10 bases. DNA of the CDR3: TGTGCCAGCTGGAGGGAAGACTATGGCTACACCTTC. Amino acid sequence: CASWREDYGYTF.